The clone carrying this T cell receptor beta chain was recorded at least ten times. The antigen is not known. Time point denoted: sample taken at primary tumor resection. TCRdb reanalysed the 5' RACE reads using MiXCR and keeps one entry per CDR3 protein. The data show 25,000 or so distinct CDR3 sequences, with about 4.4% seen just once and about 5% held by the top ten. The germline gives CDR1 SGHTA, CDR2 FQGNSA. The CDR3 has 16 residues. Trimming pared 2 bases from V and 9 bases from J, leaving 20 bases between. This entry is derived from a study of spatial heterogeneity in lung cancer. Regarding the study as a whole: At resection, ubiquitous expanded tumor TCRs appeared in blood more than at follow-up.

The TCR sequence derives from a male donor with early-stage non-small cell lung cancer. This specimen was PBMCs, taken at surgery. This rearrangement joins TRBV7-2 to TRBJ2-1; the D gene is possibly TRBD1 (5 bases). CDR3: CASSLHQGTLGGEQFF. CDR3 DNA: TGTGCCAGCAGCTTACACCAGGGCACCCTCGGCGGTGAGCAGTTCTTC. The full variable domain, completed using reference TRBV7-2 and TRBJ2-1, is GAGVSQSPSNKVTEKGKDVELRCDPISGHTALYWYRQSLGQGLEFLIYFQGNSAPDKSGLPSDRFSAERTGGSVSTLTIQRTQQEDSAVYLCASSLHQGTLGGEQFFGPGTRLTVL.